A selection of T cell receptor beta chains follows, all from one sample in a study of graft-versus-host responses after intestinal transplantation. Method: immunoSEQ multiplex PCR; TCRdb's copy keeps in-frame clones and lacks some. The sample holds approximately 89,000 clones, 92% seen once. These receptors have no known antigen. Here the sequenced sample was unstimulated CD4+ T cells sorted from spleen or lymph node cells, taken before intestinal transplant. Receptors originate from a human donor who received an intestinal transplant. Each CDR3 is given with its conserved first and last residue. The D gene is left open where the match is weak. For some rows the clone size is stated as once, few or many, or as a class when expanded; others skip it.

J gene,clone size,V gene,CDR3 length,D gene,CDR3 protein,CDR3 DNA
TRBJ1-5,few,TRBV5-5,16,.,CASSFSGQPGNQPQHF,TGTGCCAGCAGCTTTTCAGGACAGCCCGGCAATCAGCCCCAGCATTTT
TRBJ1-1,.,TRBV12-5,13,.,CASGLGRDTEAFF,TGTGCTAGTGGTTTGGGCAGGGACACTGAAGCTTTCTTT
TRBJ2-1,.,TRBV28,16,TRBD1,CASSVVGQGNSYEQFF,TGTGCCAGCAGCGTAGTCGGACAGGGTAATTCATATGAGCAGTTCTTC
TRBJ2-7,.,TRBV19,14,TRBD2,CASSLQGGPYEQYF,TGTGCCAGTAGTCTGCAGGGAGGGCCCTACGAGCAGTACTTC
TRBJ2-1,.,TRBV19,16,TRBD1,CASSTWTGGYYNEQFF,TGTGCCAGTAGTACCTGGACAGGGGGCTACTACAATGAGCAGTTCTTC
TRBJ2-5,.,TRBV5-1,12,TRBD1,CASSTGGETQYF,TGCGCCAGCAGCACAGGGGGCGAGACCCAGTACTTC
TRBJ1-6,few,TRBV10-1,15,TRBD1,CASSPGQGNGSPLHF,TGCGCCAGCAGCCCGGGACAGGGTAATGGTTCACCCCTCCACTTT
TRBJ2-7,.,TRBV6-6,13,.,CATTGSTPYEQYF,TGTGCCACCACAGGGTCTACGCCTTACGAGCAGTACTTC
TRBJ2-3,.,TRBV6-1,12,.,CASSDNEATQYF,TGTGCCAGCAGTGATAACGAGGCTACGCAGTATTTT
TRBJ2-7,few,TRBV6-1,14,TRBD1,CASSEHSQGLAQYF,TGTGCCAGCAGTGAACATTCACAGGGGCTCGCGCAGTACTTC
TRBJ2-7,once,TRBV28,17,TRBD2,CASSLLGLAGPTYEQYF,TGTGCCAGCAGTTTATTGGGACTAGCGGGACCTACCTACGAGCAGTACTTC
TRBJ2-2,once,TRBV6-6,15,.,CASSSSDSFTGELFF,TGTGCCAGCAGTTCTTCAGACAGTTTCACCGGGGAGCTGTTTTTT
TRBJ1-5,.,TRBV14,20,TRBD1,CASSQSRDINSRDRGRPQHF,TGTGCCAGCAGCCAATCGAGAGATATTAATTCCCGGGACAGGGGGCGACCCCAGCATTTT
TRBJ2-7,.,TRBV11-2,16,TRBD2,CASSLVIGLAAYEQYF,TGTGCCAGCAGCTTAGTTATAGGACTAGCGGCTTACGAGCAGTACTTC
TRBJ2-3,once,TRBV29-1,13,.,CSVEASGTDTQYF,TGCAGCGTTGAGGCTAGCGGCACAGATACGCAGTATTTT
TRBJ2-3,.,TRBV5-1,12,.,CASSSDTRSQYF,TGCGCCAGCAGCTCGGACACCCGGTCGCAGTATTTT
TRBJ1-4,.,TRBV6-1,16,.,CASSVGREGDNEKLFF,TGTGCCAGCAGTGTAGGCAGGGAAGGGGATAATGAAAAACTGTTTTTT
TRBJ2-7,.,TRBV5-1,14,.,CASSLGAANYEQYF,TGCGCCAGCAGCTTGGGGGCAGCAAACTACGAGCAGTACTTC
TRBJ2-2,.,TRBV29-1,13,TRBD1,CSADRGNTGELFF,TGCAGCGCCGACAGGGGTAACACCGGGGAGCTGTTTTTT
TRBJ2-2,once,TRBV7-9,17,TRBD2,CASKGGSGTMDSGELFF,TGTGCCAGCAAGGGAGGTTCCGGGACTATGGATTCCGGGGAGCTGTTTTTT
TRBJ1-2,once,TRBV4-1,16,.,CASSQPLRGANYGYTF,TGCGCCAGCAGCCAACCTCTTCGGGGAGCTAACTATGGCTACACCTTC
TRBJ2-3,.,TRBV7-9,16,TRBD2,CASSFTAGVRTDTQYF,TGTGCCAGCAGCTTTACAGCGGGGGTACGCACAGATACGCAGTATTTT
TRBJ1-4,.,TRBV18,15,.,CASSPTETTNEKLFF,TGTGCCAGCTCACCAACTGAGACAACTAATGAAAAACTGTTTTTT
TRBJ2-3,.,TRBV5-1,16,TRBD2,CASSFTSGSSADTQYF,TGCGCCAGCAGCTTTACTAGCGGGAGTTCAGCAGATACGCAGTATTTT
TRBJ1-5,.,TRBV9,14,.,CASSVGSAAGPQHF,TGTGCCAGCAGCGTAGGGTCAGCTGCGGGGCCCCAGCATTTT
TRBJ2-5,.,TRBV6-6,16,TRBD2,CASSYPSGGVQETQYF,TGTGCCAGCAGTTACCCTAGCGGGGGGGTACAAGAGACCCAGTACTTC
TRBJ2-7,once,TRBV6-5,12,.,CASSYSEGEQYF,TGTGCCAGCAGTTACTCGGAGGGCGAGCAGTACTTC
TRBJ1-5,.,TRBV11-2,16,.,CASSLRTEYSNQPQHF,TGTGCCAGCAGCTTAAGGACAGAGTATAGCAATCAGCCCCAGCATTTT
TRBJ1-2,.,TRBV9,15,TRBD1,CASSGSWTGLYGYTF,TGTGCCAGCAGCGGATCTTGGACAGGCCTCTATGGCTACACCTTC
TRBJ1-4,.,TRBV9,15,.,CASSVAPGRDEKLFF,TGTGCCAGCAGCGTAGCCCCGGGGAGGGATGAAAAACTGTTTTTT
TRBJ2-3,.,TRBV30,14,.,CAWSVALAQDTQYF,TGTGCCTGGAGTGTAGCCCTAGCCCAAGATACGCAGTATTTT
TRBJ2-2,.,TRBV4-1,17,TRBD2,CASSQVSSGRAGGELFF,TGCGCCAGCAGCCAAGTTTCTAGCGGGAGGGCCGGCGGGGAGCTGTTTTTT
TRBJ1-1,.,TRBV6-5,15,.,CASRIQQGILTEAFF,TGTGCCAGCAGGATACAGCAGGGAATTCTCACTGAAGCTTTCTTT
TRBJ2-1,.,TRBV7-2,16,.,CASSLVGGKSYNEQFF,TGTGCCAGCAGCTTAGTCGGCGGGAAGTCCTACAATGAGCAGTTCTTC
TRBJ2-5,.,TRBV28,16,TRBD1,CASSTRQGGITETQYF,TGTGCCAGCAGTACCCGACAGGGCGGAATTACAGAGACCCAGTACTTC
TRBJ2-5,once,TRBV12-5,17,TRBD2,CASGLVLGLAGGETQYF,TGTGCTAGTGGTTTGGTACTTGGGCTAGCGGGAGGAGAGACCCAGTACTTC
TRBJ2-1,once,TRBV6-5,15,TRBD2,CASSSSGLVFNEQFF,TGTGCCAGCAGTTCCTCGGGACTAGTTTTCAATGAGCAGTTCTTC
TRBJ2-2,once,TRBV10-1,14,.,CASSGPGSPGELFF,TGCGCCAGCAGCGGACCAGGGTCGCCCGGGGAGCTGTTTTTT
TRBJ2-5,.,TRBV5-1,14,TRBD1,CASTLGQGGETQYF,TGCGCCAGCACCTTGGGACAGGGGGGTGAGACCCAGTACTTC
TRBJ1-4,few,TRBV6-5,15,.,CASSYSTATNEKLFF,TGTGCCAGCAGTTACTCGACAGCGACTAATGAAAAACTGTTTTTT